Included here is one T cell receptor (delta chain) sequence, with context. Its matching antigen is unknown. Alphabeta T cells were depleted, then CD3+ Vdelta1+ Vdelta2- thymocytes were FACS-sorted. RNA was extracted from the cells and then reverse transcribed. CDR3 amplicons came from multiplex PCR with pooled V-gene forward and constant-region reverse primers. TCRdb re-called clones from the multiplex PCR reads using CATT. The sample records some 73,000 delta-chain clones, 30% to 40% being singletons. This sample is part of a study of Vδ1+ human thymocytes. V lost 4 bases to trimming and J lost 2 bases; unmatched junction nucleotides: 13. Germline V CDR1 and CDR2: TSWWSYY, QGS. This CDR3 region has 19 residues. The study's findings and limits: In the thymus, TRG and TRD repertoires looked highly polyclonal with Gaussian CDR3 lengths.

The chain combines TRDV1 with TRDJ1; 13 nucleotides agree with TRDD3. The receptor comes from a boy under two years old who had congenital heart surgery. The sample comprised Vdelta1+ gamma-delta thymocytes from the thymus. The subset here: FACS-sorted CD3+ TCRalphabeta- TCRVdelta1+ TCRVdelta2- thymocytes. The CDR3 loop reads CALGGKRLLGDTKTDKLIF. CDR3 DNA sequence: TGTGCTCTTGGGGGGAAACGGTTACTGGGGGATACGAAGACCGATAAACTCATCTTT.